This T cell receptor gamma chain was recovered during a study of Vγ9Vδ2 T cells in congenital toxoplasmosis (dated by TCRdb to the early 2020s). The study in broad terms: To diagnose congenital toxoplasmosis, IgG, IgM and IgA serology, Western blot and an in-house interferon-gamma release assay were used. TCR sequencing covered about 5 infected and some 10 uninfected infants at 2 months, plus 3 infected and 4 uninfected infants at 1 year. Infant repertoires were sequenced at 2 months after birth and at 1 year of age. This study compared the CDR3 repertoires of the gamma and delta chains in sorted blood gammadelta T cells from congenitally T. gondii-infected infants versus uninfected infants. Broad study findings and their caveats: High prevalence of a public TRGV9 clonotype was observed in both infected and uninfected infants. At 1 year of age, repertoire differences between infected and uninfected infants were less clear than at 2 months. At 2 months, TRGV9 and TRDV2 CDR3s of infected infants appeared to carry fewer N additions than uninfected infants, especially TRDV2-TRDJ1 sequences. In 2-month-old infants, germline-encoded fetal-type TRDV2 CDR3 sequences seemed to be more common in infected than in uninfected infants, which suggests a footprint of in utero expansion. Two months was the earliest age with enough suitable sample material for TCR repertoire analysis, so newborn repertoires were not sequenced.

This clone is large (0.1 to 1%) in terms of sample share. The target of this receptor is not known. Per-base qualities were not stored, and no clone one base away is much larger. The same treatment, consisting of spiramycin and/or pyrimethamine plus sulfadiazine plus folinic acid, was given to mothers of infected and uninfected infants alike. All infants, infected and uninfected, were born by term delivery after more than 37 weeks of gestation. Around 950 uL of blood was turned into PBMCs through Lymphoprep gradient centrifugation, and the PBMCs were then cryopreserved in liquid nitrogen and sent to Belgium. After thawing, the PBMCs were labeled with Zombie NIR viability dye and stained with antibodies against CD3, TCR gammadelta, Vgamma9 and Vdelta2. Sorting of CD3+ TCRgammadelta+ T cells was performed on a FACSAria III, with a mean purity of about 98%. For each sample, RNA was extracted from roughly 10,000 sorted gammadelta T cells with the RNeasy Micro Kit. Each infant was born to a mother who had been enrolled with a primary T. gondii infection during pregnancy. The infants' peripheral blood was drawn at an outpatient microbiology and virology center located in Pavia, Italy.

V lost 1 base and J lost 9 bases, and the count of bases not matched to a germline gene is 6. The germline V gene (reference sequence) supplies CDR1 GITISATS and CDR2 ISYDGTV. There are 16 amino acids in the CDR3, from cysteine to phenylalanine inclusive. Solely the CDR3 DNA is kept, with 48 bases framed from the first base. Template-switch reverse transcription with SuperScript II was used to generate cDNA, with TRGC- and TRDC-specific primers combined in a single tube. The TRGC primer was designed so that it binds both the TRGC1 and the TRGC2 constant genes. Amplification of TRG and TRD was done with the KAPA Real-Time Library Amplification Kit, and AMPure XP beads were used for purification between steps. Index PCR with the Nextera XT Index Kit was used to attach Illumina sequencing adapters. An Illumina MiSeq with the V2 300 kit was used to sequence the TRG and TRD amplicons, producing 150 bp paired-end reads. From the authors' description of their analysis: Read quality was checked with FastQC version 0.11.8 before further analysis. With MiXCR version 3.0.3, reads were aligned to GenBank TRG or TRD reference genes and CDR3 sequences were built. Default MiXCR settings were used, apart from assembling TRDD gene segments from 3 instead of 5 consecutive nucleotides. VDJtools version 1.2.1 calculated N additions, CDR3 length, J segment length and clonotype sharing between samples. Out-of-frame CDR3 sequences and those containing stop codons were excluded from analysis. Infant repertoires were compared for overlap with previously published fetal, cord blood and adult blood Vgamma9Vdelta2 repertoires. TCRdb called clones anew from the public reads via CATT; matching DNA rows were later pooled. TCRdb assigned the V and J calls; the authors' analysis was not used. For this sample there are approximately 450 gamma-chain clones; around 20% appear just once. Roughly 50% of the sample lies in the top ten.

The receptor chain draws on TRGV9 and TRGJP. The sequenced material came from gamma-delta T cells from blood. The receptor's source is a child younger than 10 born to a mother with Toxoplasma gondii infection during pregnancy, either congenitally infected or uninfected (not recorded which). The CDR3 is CALWEVFSLGKKIKVF. The DNA sequence reads TGTGCCTTGTGGGAGGTTTTTTCGTTGGGCAAAAAAATCAAGGTATTT.